The TCR beta chain under discussion was sequenced for a study of cytomegalovirus exposure and HLA in healthy donors. The study's findings and limits: Presence/absence analyses rested on an assumption that sequencing depth was roughly uniform across donors. TCR beta V segments were, for the most part, productive about 90% or about 30% of the time in an earlier analysis. A later analysis reportedly found fewer N-insertions in an Asian-associated ancestry cluster than the roughly 730-donor mean.

The CDR3 totals 16 residues. Trimming left V 1 base short and J 1 base short, with 13 bases between. Per germline, CDR1 SGHDT and CDR2 YYEEEE. Amplification used 60 Vbeta primers and 13 Jbeta primers. The repertoire was sequenced with immunoSEQ multiplex PCR; TCRdb's copy has only in-frame clones and lacks some. The profile covers 150,000 to 200,000 clones, with about 9.4% appearing a single time and 1% to 1.5% taken by the ten largest. Comment on this clone: Its target is not known.

This chain joins TRBV5-6 and TRBJ2-3; D is undetermined. Sequenced material: PBMCs. This TCR came from a woman aged 30 to 39 in good health and CMV-seropositive. The CDR3 DNA follows: TGTGCCAGCAGCTTGAGGTTTACGGGTGGCACAGATACGCAGTATTTT. Its protein is CASSLRFTGGTDTQYF.